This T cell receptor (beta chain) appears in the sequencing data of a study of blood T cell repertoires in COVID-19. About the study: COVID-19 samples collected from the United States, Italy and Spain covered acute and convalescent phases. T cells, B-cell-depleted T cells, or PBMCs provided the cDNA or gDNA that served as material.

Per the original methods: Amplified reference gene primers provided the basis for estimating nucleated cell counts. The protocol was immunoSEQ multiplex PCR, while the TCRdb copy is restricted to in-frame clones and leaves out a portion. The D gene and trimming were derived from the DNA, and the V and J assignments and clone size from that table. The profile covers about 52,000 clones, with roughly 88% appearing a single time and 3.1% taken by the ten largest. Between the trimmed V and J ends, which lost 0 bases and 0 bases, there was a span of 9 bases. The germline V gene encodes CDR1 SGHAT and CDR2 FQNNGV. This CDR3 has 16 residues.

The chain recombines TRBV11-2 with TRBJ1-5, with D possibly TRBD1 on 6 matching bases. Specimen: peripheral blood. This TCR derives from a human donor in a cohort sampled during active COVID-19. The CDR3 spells CASSLDGGASNQPQHF. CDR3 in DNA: TGTGCCAGCAGCTTAGATGGGGGGGCTAGCAATCAGCCCCAGCATTTT. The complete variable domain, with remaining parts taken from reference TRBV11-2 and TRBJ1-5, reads EAGVAQSPRYKIIEKRQSVAFWCNPISGHATLYWYQQILGQGPKLLIQFQNNGVVDDSQLPKDRFSAERLKGVDSTLKIQPAKLEDSAVYLCASSLDGGASNQPQHFGDGTRLSIL.